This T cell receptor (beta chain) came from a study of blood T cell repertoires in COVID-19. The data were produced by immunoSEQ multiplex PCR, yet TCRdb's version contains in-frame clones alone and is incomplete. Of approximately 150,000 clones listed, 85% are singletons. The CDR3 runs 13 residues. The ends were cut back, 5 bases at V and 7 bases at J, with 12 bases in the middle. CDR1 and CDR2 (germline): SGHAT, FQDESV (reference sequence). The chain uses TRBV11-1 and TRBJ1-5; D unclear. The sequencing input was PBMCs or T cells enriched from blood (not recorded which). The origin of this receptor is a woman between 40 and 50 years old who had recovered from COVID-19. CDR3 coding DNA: TGTGCCAGCAGCCAAAATGCGAGACAGCCCCAGCATTTT. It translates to CASSQNARQPQHF.